The 26 T cell receptor beta chains below were found in one sample sequenced in a study of CD8 T cells in Susac syndrome. Random-hexamer reverse transcription was applied to roughly 0.5 to 1 ug RNA. One entry per CDR3 protein results from TCRdb running MiXCR on the immunoSEQ multiplex PCR reads. The data contain about 210,000 distinct CDR3 sequences, about 95% of them singletons. Sequenced material: CD4+ T cells from PBMCs. These receptors were obtained from a human donor with multiple sclerosis.

The V and J genes are TRBV12-3 or TRBV12-4 and TRBJ1-5; TRBD1 matches at 9 bases. This CDR3 region has 17 residues. Unmatched junction bases numbered 6, after V lost 3 bases and J lost 0 bases. CDR3 protein: CASSLSGTGHSNQPQHF. The CDR3 DNA follows: TGTGCCAGCAGTTTGTCCGGGACAGGGCATAGCAATCAGCCCCAGCATTTT.

The rearrangement uses TRBV3-1 and TRBJ2-5; D perhaps matches TRBD1 (5 bases). Germline CDR1 LGHDT, CDR2 YNNKEL (reference sequence). Trimming shortened V by 3 bases and J by 4 bases, and 15 bases separated the two germline ends. This CDR3 comprises 15 residues. The CDR3, as DNA: TGTGCCAGCAGCCAGGGAAGGGGTAAGGTAGAGACCCAGTACTTC. Protein: CASSQGRGKVETQYF.

The chain has TRBV29-1 and TRBJ1-1; unclear D gene. The ends were cut back, 0 bases at V and 1 base at J, with 12 bases in the middle. The germline gives CDR1 SQVTM, CDR2 ANQGSEA. This CDR3 region has 15 residues. The CDR3 nucleotides are TGCAGCGTTGAAGAGGCGGACCGTAGGAACACTGAAGCTTTCTTT. Its translation is CSVEEADRRNTEAFF.

The chain carries TRBV20-1 and TRBJ2-7; D call uncertain. V dropped 0 bases and J dropped 5 bases, with 5 bases sitting between them. The CDR3 covers 11 residues. Germline V gene lookup returns CDR1 DFQATT and CDR2 SNEGSKA (reference sequence). The CDR3 region is CSARDPNEQYF. The CDR3 DNA follows: TGCAGTGCTAGAGATCCCAACGAGCAGTACTTC.

V usage is TRBV24-1 and J usage is TRBJ2-1, with D maybe TRBD1 (5 bases). Germline assignment: CDR1 KGHDR and CDR2 SFDVKD. Trimming removed 9 bases at V and 5 bases at J, with 13 bases between. CDR3 length equals 13 residues. CDR3 bases: TGTGCCACCCAGGGTTTAACCAACAATGAGCAGTTCTTC. It yields the protein CATQGLTNNEQFF.

This chain uses TRBV3-1 with TRBJ2-1; 12 positions match TRBD2. V lost 4 bases and J lost 2; bases outside the gene matches: 3. CDR1 and CDR2 from the germline V gene are LGHDT and YNNKEL (reference sequence). The CDR3 is made up of 16 amino acids. The CDR3 DNA sequence: TGTGCCAGCAGCCCGTGGACTAGCGGGACCTACAATGAGCAGTTCTTC. It specifies CASSPWTSGTYNEQFF.

The rearrangement uses TRBV9 and TRBJ2-5; D tentatively reads TRBD1 or TRBD2 (5 bases each). This CDR3 region has 15 residues. Trimming cost V 3 bases and J 5 bases, with 17 bases left between them. Germline assignment: CDR1 SGDLS and CDR2 YYNGEE. The CDR3 sequence is CASSEGPRISETQYF. CDR3 DNA sequence: TGTGCCAGCAGCGAGGGACCTCGGATAAGTGAGACCCAGTACTTC.

The chain couples TRBV3-1 to TRBJ2-5; TRBD2 matches at 7 bases. There are 14 residues in the CDR3. V lost 8 bases and J lost 2; bases outside the gene matches: 8. Per the germline V gene, CDR1 is LGHDT and CDR2 is YNNKEL (reference sequence). DNA for the CDR3: TGTGCCAGCGGGGTAGCGGGCTTACAAGAGACCCAGTACTTC. Residues: CASGVAGLQETQYF.

The chain employs TRBV20-1 and TRBJ1-5, with D uncertain. The CDR3 consists of 12 residues. The germline CDR1 and CDR2 sequences are DFQATT and SNEGSKA (reference sequence). CDR3 region: CRGIPGGQPQHF. CDR3 nucleotides: TGCAGGGGAATACCGGGAGGTCAGCCCCAGCATTTT.

This chain connects TRBV6-5 to TRBJ2-1, with TRBD2 identical over 11 bases. Unmatched junction bases numbered 12, after V lost 4 bases and J lost 7 bases. The CDR3 has 17 residues. Germline-derived CDR1 and CDR2 are MNHEY and SVGAGI. The CDR3 is CASSSPLAGGPGNEQFF. The CDR3 coding sequence is TGTGCCAGCAGTTCCCCCTTAGCGGGGGGGCCGGGGAATGAGCAGTTCTTC.

This clonotype was seen a single time. The rearrangement links TRBV15 to TRBJ2-5, with D maybe TRBD2 (5 bases). Between the trimmed V and J ends, which lost 1 base and 4 bases, there was a span of 13 bases. CDR3 length equals 15 residues. Germline V CDR1 and CDR2: LNHNV, YYDKDF (reference sequence). The CDR3 DNA sequence: TGTGCCACCAGCAGAGTGGCAGGAGGACGAGAGACCCAGTACTTC. Protein sequence: CATSRVAGGRETQYF.

V gene TRBV7-9 combines with J gene TRBJ1-5; D unresolved. CDR1 is SEHNR, CDR2 FQNEAQ, per germline (reference sequence). Trimming took off 4 bases at V and 0 bases at J, with 10 bases between the two ends. CDR3 length: 15 amino acids. The CDR3 protein is CASSSGLSSNQPQHF. CDR3 nucleotides: TGTGCCAGCAGCTCCGGACTGAGTAGCAATCAGCCCCAGCATTTT.

V and J are TRBV7-7 and TRBJ2-3; D remains unclear. Trimming pared 5 bases from V and 6 bases from J, leaving 12 bases between. Germline-derived CDR1 and CDR2 are SSHAT and FNYEAQ (reference sequence). The CDR3 runs 13 residues. The CDR3 protein is CASSPDPMDTQYF. The CDR3, as DNA: TGTGCCAGCAGCCCGGACCCGATGGATACGCAGTATTTT.

In nucleotides, the CDR3 is TGCAGTGCTAGAGATTTGGGGGGTAGTGGGAACACTGAAGCTTTCTTT. Amino acids: CSARDLGGSGNTEAFF. The chain recombines TRBV20-1 with TRBJ1-1; maybe TRBD1 (5 bases). Trimming shortened V by 0 bases and J by 1 base, and 15 bases separated the two germline ends. Germline V CDR1 and CDR2: DFQATT, SNEGSKA (reference sequence). The CDR3 covers 16 residues.

The chain has TRBV27 and TRBJ2-5; no definite D call. The CDR3 is made up of 14 amino acids. V shed 3 bases and J shed 4 bases, with 12 bases lying between them. Germline V gives CDR1 MNHEY, CDR2 SMNVEV (reference sequence). The CDR3 spells CASSLGAFGETQYF. The CDR3 nucleotides read TGTGCCAGCAGTTTGGGTGCGTTTGGAGAGACCCAGTACTTC.

This sequence joins TRBV6-1 and TRBJ2-3, with a weak D call TRBD2 (7 bases). Trimming took 5 bases from V and 8 from J, leaving 26 bases between them. CDR3 length equals 17 residues. The V gene's germline CDR1 is MNHNS and CDR2 SASEGT. The CDR3 DNA follows: TGTGCCAGCAGTCCCGAGCGAGGGGGGGCCCCCAGAGGTACGCAGTATTTT. As protein: CASSPERGGAPRGTQYF.

J is TRBJ2-3 and V is TRBV24-1; maybe TRBD2 (6 bases). Per germline, CDR1 KGHDR and CDR2 SFDVKD. This CDR3 has 18 residues. V lost 5 bases to trimming and J lost 6 bases, with 26 bases between them. The CDR3: CATSGTIEGGGWEDTQYF. In DNA, the CDR3 is TGTGCCACCAGTGGGACTATCGAGGGAGGTGGATGGGAGGATACGCAGTATTTT.

The chain has TRBV29-1 and TRBJ2-7, with TRBD1 as a possible D gene (6 bases). Germline V gene data show CDR1 as SQVTM and CDR2 as ANQGSEA. The CDR3 spans 14 residues. Trimming stripped 1 base from V and 3 bases from J, with 13 bases between. The CDR3 spells CSVEGNDRNYEQYF. CDR3 bases: TGCAGCGTTGAAGGAAACGACAGGAACTACGAGCAGTACTTC.

This chain links TRBV19 with TRBJ2-5; 7 bases align to TRBD2. Trimming removed 6 bases from V and 4 bases from J; junction bases left unmatched: 5. This CDR3 is 13 amino acids long. CDR1 and CDR2 from the germline V gene are LNHDA and SQIVND (reference sequence). The CDR3 loop is CASRMTSIETQYF. CDR3 sequence (DNA): TGTGCCAGTAGGATGACTAGCATAGAGACCCAGTACTTC.

The V gene is TRBV5-1, the J gene TRBJ2-2; unclear D gene. V was trimmed by 4 bases and J by 5 bases, leaving 12 bases between them. CDR3 length: 14 amino acids. From germline, CDR1 is SGHRS and CDR2 YFSETQ. CDR3 in amino acids: CASSPRRWTGELFF. The CDR3 DNA sequence: TGCGCCAGCAGCCCCCGCCGCTGGACCGGGGAGCTGTTTTTT.

This clonotype was seen a single time. The J gene is TRBJ1-2, the V gene TRBV5-4; TRBD1 aligns across 9 bases. The CDR3 loop spans 16 amino acids. Unmatched junction bases numbered 12, after V lost 4 bases and J lost 5 bases. Germline lookup yields CDR1 SGHNT and CDR2 YYREEE (reference sequence). The CDR3 region has the DNA TGTGCCAGCAGCCCCCCCAACAGGGGGCGCGGGTATGGCTACACCTTC. Protein: CASSPPNRGRGYGYTF.

The rearrangement links TRBV6-5 to TRBJ2-3; 8 bases align to TRBD1. Germline-derived CDR1 and CDR2 are MNHEY and SVGAGI. J was trimmed by 4 bases and V by 2 bases; bases with no gene match: 8. The CDR3 length is 16 residues. The CDR3 DNA reads as TGTGCCAGCAGTTACCAGGACAGGGCAGGTCCAGATACGCAGTATTTT. Amino acids: CASSYQDRAGPDTQYF.

In DNA form, the CDR3 reads TGCAGTGCTAGAGATTGGGCGGGTGCCCTCCAAGAGACCCAGTACTTC. Encoded protein: CSARDWAGALQETQYF. The V and J genes are TRBV20-1 and TRBJ2-5; tentative D call: TRBD2 (5 bases). V lost 0 bases and J lost 1, with 15 bases in between. Germline V CDR1 and CDR2: DFQATT, SNEGSKA (reference sequence). The CDR3 contains 16 residues.

The V and J genes are TRBV29-1 and TRBJ1-1, with a weak D call TRBD1 (5 bases). Germline values: CDR1 SQVTM, CDR2 ANQGSEA. Trimming removed 1 base at V and 4 bases at J, with 19 bases between. The CDR3 spans 16 residues. CDR3 residues: CSVEVWGSLGRTEAFF. For the CDR3, the DNA is TGCAGCGTTGAAGTCTGGGGGTCCCTCGGTCGCACTGAAGCTTTCTTT. The full variable domain, rest sourced from reference TRBV29-1 and TRBJ1-1, is SAVISQKPSRDICQRGTSLTIQCQVDSQVTMMFWYRQQPGQSLTLIATANQGSEATYESGFVIDKFPISRPNLTFSTLTVSNMSPEDSSIYLCSVEVWGSLGRTEAFFGQGTRLTVV.

The rearrangement uses TRBV6-1 and TRBJ2-4, with D possibly TRBD1 on 6 matching bases. This CDR3 has 11 amino acids. V shed 8 bases and J shed 8 bases, with 10 bases lying between them. Germline V gene sequence: CDR1 MNHNS, CDR2 SASEGT. The CDR3 loop is CASRQEDIQYF. As DNA, the CDR3 is TGTGCCAGCCGACAGGAGGACATTCAGTACTTC.

The chain joins TRBV5-1 to TRBJ1-5; 7 bases line up with TRBD1. V dropped 5 bases and J dropped 3; count of bases not matched to a gene: 8. CDR1 is SGHRS and CDR2 is YFSETQ in the germline V gene. The CDR3 runs 15 residues. CDR3 DNA sequence: TGCGCCAGCAGGAATGGGACAGCCAACAATCAGCCCCAGCATTTT. It translates to CASRNGTANNQPQHF.